The sequence of this T cell receptor beta chain was determined in a study of T cells in women clearing cervical HPV infection. Study-wide results and limits: Controls had more TRBV6-7 (0.16%) than cases (approximately 0.11%). Richness plus V gene abundances separated cases from controls with AUC roughly 0.88. Timing of associations relative to infection is unclear; T-cell subsets were not isolated.

Germline-derived CDR1 and CDR2 are SSHAT and FNYEAQ (reference sequence). The CDR3 extends over 13 amino acids. All participants had a single incident cervical HPV16 infection, and prevalent HPV16 infections were excluded. As concerns this clone: Its antigen is not known. A read error may account for a junction end that differs from germline. The read terminates 3 residues ahead of where the CDR3 ends, so the germline J gene completes it.

Method: immunoSEQ multiplex PCR; TCRdb's copy keeps in-frame clones and lacks some. The listing records under 20,000 clones. This receptor was identified in a woman aged 18 to 75 with a cervical HPV16 infection that either progressed to CIN3+ or cleared (not recorded which). The material sequenced was blood buffy coat. V usage is TRBV7-7 and J usage is TRBJ2-5; D gene ambiguous. The chain's CDR3 is CASSLEAQETQYF. CDR3 DNA (partial): TGTGCTAGCAGCTTAGAGGCCCAAGAGACC.